These T cell receptor beta chains were read from a single sample in a study of blood T cell repertoires in COVID-19. TCRdb's copy holds only in-frame clones and misses some; the assay was immunoSEQ multiplex PCR. The sample has some 140,000 clones; around 83% are singletons. Sequences were obtained from peripheral blood. The receptors were sampled from a woman aged 60-75 years with acute or convalescent COVID-19. Both conserved end residues are part of each CDR3. D genes are given only for firm matches. Size is omitted from some rows. Given values are once, few, many or a class for expanded clones.

TRBJ2-3	TRBD2	NA	TRBV2	CASSPTLAGGLDTQYF	TGTGCCAGCAGCCCCACACTAGCGGGGGGCCTAGATACGCAGTATTTT
TRBJ2-5	NA	NA	TRBV4-2	CASSRGAGAETQYF	TGTGCCAGCTCCCGGGGGGCGGGGGCAGAGACCCAGTACTTC
TRBJ2-5	NA	NA	TRBV12-3/TRBV12-4	CASNGGVRETQYF	TGTGCCAGCAATGGAGGGGTACGGGAGACCCAGTACTTC
TRBJ1-2	TRBD1	NA	TRBV18	CASSPNPPGDRGLYGYTF	TGTGCCAGCTCACCAAATCCCCCAGGGGACAGGGGGCTCTATGGCTACACCTTC
TRBJ1-5	TRBD1	NA	TRBV19	CASSSYAGTDSNQPQHF	TGTGCCAGTAGTTCCTATGCCGGGACAGATAGCAATCAGCCCCAGCATTTT
TRBJ1-3	NA	NA	TRBV29-1	CSVVGAGNTIYF	TGCAGCGTTGTAGGAGCTGGAAACACCATATATTTT
TRBJ2-7	TRBD2	NA	TRBV6-1	CASSEWASGGTYEQYF	TGTGCCAGCAGTGAATGGGCTAGCGGGGGGACCTACGAGCAGTACTTC
TRBJ1-6	TRBD1	once	TRBV9	CASSVRSGGPPLHF	TGTGCCAGCAGCGTCAGATCAGGGGGCCCACCCCTCCACTTT
TRBJ1-3	TRBD1	NA	TRBV6-5	CASISGGSGNTIYF	TGTGCCAGCATTTCAGGGGGCTCTGGAAACACCATATATTTT
TRBJ1-2	NA	NA	TRBV6-2/TRBV6-3	CASSFLRVGSYGYTF	TGTGCCAGCAGTTTCCTCCGGGTCGGCAGCTATGGCTACACCTTC
TRBJ1-2	NA	NA	TRBV11-1	CASSPSPAGGGYTF	TGTGCCAGCAGCCCCTCCCCCGCTGGGGGGGGCTACACCTTC
TRBJ2-2	NA	once	TRBV2	CASSGEAVNTGELFF	TGTGCCAGCAGCGGGGAAGCGGTGAACACCGGGGAGCTGTTTTTT
TRBJ2-2	NA	NA	TRBV23-1	CASSQIPTGGSEDTGELFF	TGCGCCAGCAGTCAAATACCCACGGGGGGCTCGGAGGACACCGGGGAGCTGTTTTTT
TRBJ1-1	TRBD1	NA	TRBV28	CASTTPGQGTTEAFF	TGTGCCAGCACCACACCGGGACAGGGGACCACTGAAGCTTTCTTT
TRBJ1-1	TRBD1	few	TRBV27	CASSTLRGGSVTEAFF	TGTGCCAGCAGTACCCTCAGAGGGGGCAGCGTCACTGAAGCTTTCTTT
TRBJ1-4	TRBD1	NA	TRBV2	CASSDGTGNEKLFF	TGTGCCAGCAGTGATGGGACAGGGAATGAAAAACTGTTTTTT
TRBJ2-1	NA	NA	TRBV18	CASSPGGGLDNEQFF	TGTGCCAGCTCACCAGGGGGGGGCCTAGACAATGAGCAGTTCTTC
TRBJ1-6	NA	NA	TRBV5-1	CASSSDTNYNSPLHF	TGCGCCAGCAGCTCGGACACGAACTATAATTCACCCCTCCACTTT
TRBJ1-2	TRBD1	NA	TRBV7-9	CASSSDRANYGYTF	TGTGCCAGCAGCTCCGACAGGGCTAACTATGGCTACACCTTC
TRBJ1-1	NA	NA	TRBV6-5	CASGGEGGMAFF	TGTGCCTCGGGAGGGGAGGGCGGAATGGCTTTCTTT
TRBJ1-1	NA	NA	TRBV7-8	CASSSWGGSTEAFF	TGTGCCAGCAGCTCCTGGGGGGGGAGCACTGAAGCTTTCTTT
TRBJ2-3	TRBD2	few	TRBV9	CASSYPGGAGDTDTQYF	TGTGCCAGCAGCTACCCGGGGGGAGCGGGGGACACAGATACGCAGTATTTT
TRBJ2-3	NA	NA	TRBV10-1	CASSASGRDTQYF	TGCGCCAGCAGTGCTTCTGGGAGGGATACGCAGTATTTT
TRBJ2-3	TRBD2	once	TRBV3-1/TRBV3-2	CASSQEGGDTQYF	TGTGCCAGCAGCCAAGAGGGAGGGGATACGCAGTATTTT
TRBJ2-7	NA	NA	TRBV7-9	CASSLAGGAAYEQYF	TGTGCCAGCAGCTTAGCGGGGGGAGCGGCGTACGAGCAGTACTTC
TRBJ1-2	TRBD1	NA	TRBV28	CASSLDRVNYGYTF	TGTGCCAGCAGCTTAGACAGGGTTAACTATGGCTACACCTTC
TRBJ1-1	TRBD1	NA	TRBV2	CASSRQGEAFF	TGTGCCAGCAGTAGACAGGGTGAAGCTTTCTTT
TRBJ1-1	TRBD1	NA	TRBV30	CAWNEGAANTEAFF	TGTGCCTGGAATGAGGGGGCGGCAAACACTGAAGCTTTCTTT
TRBJ2-1	TRBD1	NA	TRBV6-5	CASSIGTGGKFF	TGTGCCAGCAGTATTGGGACAGGGGGGAAGTTCTTC
TRBJ2-7	TRBD1	NA	TRBV12-3/TRBV12-4	CASSWGQGYEQYF	TGTGCCAGCAGTTGGGGACAGGGGTACGAGCAGTACTTC
TRBJ1-6	NA	once	TRBV18	CASSPIQSSYNSPLHF	TGTGCCAGCTCACCGATACAGAGCTCCTATAATTCACCCCTCCACTTT
TRBJ2-3	TRBD2	NA	TRBV28	CASRRLAGGHDTQYF	TGTGCCAGCAGAAGGCTAGCGGGGGGGCATGATACGCAGTATTTT
TRBJ2-5	TRBD1	NA	TRBV19	CASSMDRVSETQYF	TGTGCCAGTAGTATGGACAGGGTTAGCGAGACCCAGTACTTC